This T cell receptor beta chain derives from a study of T cells in Graves' hyperthyroidism and ophthalmopathy. Authors of the study amplified TCR beta CDR3 regions from RNA transcripts. Using the HTBI primer set, a first-round RT-PCR was run on the TCR CDR3. Each CDR3 protein gets one entry after TCRdb re-called the multiplex PCR reads with MiXCR. The data show about 500,000 distinct CDR3 sequences, approximately 14% seen once. Among the patients, aged 18 to 65, hyperthyroidism was newly diagnosed and had lasted under 2 months. As regards this clonotype: The antigen remains undetermined.

The CDR3 covers 12 residues. Trimming removed 7 bases from V and 7 bases from J; junction bases left unmatched: 9. The V gene's germline CDR1 is SQVTM and CDR2 ANQGSEA. Study observations and caveats: Blood held most thyroid clonotypes expanded above 0.001 frequency. Ophthalmopathy and stable hyperthyroidism were separated by a 13 V-J model. Before onset, ophthalmopathy was predicted by the model a median roughly 6.8 months earlier.

The clonotype originates from a woman aged 18-30 years with Graves' hyperthyroidism. The sequenced sample consisted of blood. The chain joins TRBV29-1 to TRBJ1-2, with 7 bases identical to TRBD1. The CDR3 nucleotides are TGCAGCGCCAACAGGGGATCCACTGGCTACACCTTC. It encodes CSANRGSTGYTF.